The next 18 T cell receptor beta chains were all read from a single sample in a study of T cell responses to AZD1222 COVID-19 vaccine. TCRdb keeps only in-frame clones here, not all; method: immunoSEQ multiplex PCR. This table has approximately 94,000 clones, around 87% appearing once. Sequencing used peripheral blood, obtained on day 0 of MenACWY control vaccination. The source is an adult in good health.

The rearrangement links TRBV3-1 (or the pseudogene TRBV3-2) to TRBJ2-2, with D perhaps TRBD2 (6 bases). The CDR3 spans 14 residues. Trimming shortened V by 4 bases and J by 2 bases, and 8 bases separated the two germline ends. In germline, CDR1 is LGHDT, CDR2 YNNKEL (reference sequence). The CDR3 region is CASSRGLNTGELFF. The DNA of the CDR3 is TGTGCCAGCAGCCGAGGACTAAACACCGGGGAGCTGTTTTTT.

The V call is TRBV30, the J call TRBJ2-7; D remains unclear. Trimming cost V 2 bases and J 6 bases, with 8 bases left between them. Germline values: CDR1 GTSNPN, CDR2 SVGIG (reference sequence). The CDR3 covers 11 residues. The CDR3 bases are TGTGCCTGGAGTACAACAGCCGAGCAGTACTTC. Protein product: CAWSTTAEQYF.

This clone has a single count. The V gene is TRBV28, the J gene TRBJ1-4, with TRBD1 matching 7 bases. CDR3 length: 17 residues. Germline-derived CDR1 and CDR2 are MDHEN and SYDVKM. Trimming cost V 4 bases and J 4 bases; bases outside gene matches: 12. CDR3 DNA: TGTGCCAGCAGTTCCGCCGGGACAGCCACTCTTAATGAAAAACTGTTTTTT. Translated: CASSSAGTATLNEKLFF.

The chain recombines TRBV7-3 with TRBJ1-1; D gene uncertain. Germline V gives CDR1 SGHTA, CDR2 FQGTGA. The CDR3 sequence is 13 residues long. Trimming took 5 bases from V and 5 from J, leaving 12 bases between them. The CDR3 protein is CASSPDVRTEAFF. Written as DNA, the CDR3 is TGTGCCAGCAGCCCGGACGTTAGGACTGAAGCTTTCTTT.

The chain links TRBV6-2 or TRBV6-3 to TRBJ2-7; 8 bases match TRBD2. The J segment lost 0 bases and the V segment lost 6 bases, leaving 4 bases of the junction unmatched. The CDR3 covers 14 residues. CDR1 and CDR2 (germline): MNHEY, SVGEGT. CDR3: CASSERGSSYEQYF. The CDR3 DNA reads as TGTGCCAGCAGCGAGCGGGGGAGCTCCTACGAGCAGTACTTC.

Here the CDR3 reads CASSSDQRSYEQYF. The CDR3, as DNA: TGTGCCAGCAGCTCGGATCAACGATCCTACGAGCAGTACTTC. This chain joins TRBV7-2 and TRBJ2-7, with D hard to call. The V end was cut by 4 bases, the J end by 1 base, with 11 bases between. This CDR3 is 14 amino acids long. Germline-derived CDR1 and CDR2 are SGHTA and FQGNSA. Full variable domain (rest looked up from reference TRBV7-2 and TRBJ2-7): GAGVSQSPSNKVTEKGKDVELRCDPISGHTALYWYRQSLGQGLEFLIYFQGNSAPDKSGLPSDRFSAERTGGSVSTLTIQRTQQEDSAVYLCASSSDQRSYEQYFGPGTRLTVT.

The chain links TRBV19 to TRBJ2-7; TRBD1 agrees at 10 bases. The CDR3 is 14 residues long. V shed 9 bases and J 1 base; nucleotides not matched to a gene: 6. Germline values: CDR1 LNHDA, CDR2 SQIVND (reference sequence). The CDR3 reads CASGDRGRSYEQYF. In nucleotides, the CDR3 is TGTGCCAGCGGGGACAGGGGACGTTCCTACGAGCAGTACTTC. Variable domain in full (rest from reference TRBV19 and TRBJ2-7): DGGITQSPKYLFRKEGQNVTLSCEQNLNHDAMYWYRQDPGQGLRLIYYSQIVNDFQKGDIAEGYSVSREKKESFPLTVTSAQKNPTAFYLCASGDRGRSYEQYFGPGTRLTVT.

The chain uses TRBV6-5 and TRBJ1-6, with TRBD1 as a possible D gene (6 bases). This CDR3 comprises 14 residues. Germline V gene data show CDR1 as MNHEY and CDR2 as SVGAGI. Trimming took 4 bases from V and 6 from J, leaving 10 bases between them. The CDR3 DNA reads TGTGCCAGCAGTTCCAGGGGCCGTAATTCACCCCTCCACTTT. This gives the protein CASSSRGRNSPLHF.

The chain links TRBV19 to TRBJ1-5; a possible D gene is TRBD1 (6 bases). V shed 4 bases and J shed 5 bases, with 12 bases lying between them. Germline V gives CDR1 LNHDA, CDR2 SQIVND (reference sequence). There are 14 residues in the CDR3. Here the CDR3 reads CASSTLQGHQPQHF. CDR3 bases: TGTGCCAGTAGTACCCTACAGGGCCATCAGCCCCAGCATTTT.

This chain uses TRBV27 with TRBJ1-6; D is uncertain. The CDR3 extends over 16 amino acids. Germline V gene sequence: CDR1 MNHEY, CDR2 SMNVEV (reference sequence). The germline V and J ends were trimmed by 7 bases and 3 bases, with 16 bases remaining between them. CDR3 residues: CASTERLRNYNSPLHF. DNA for the CDR3: TGTGCCAGCACCGAACGCCTGAGAAACTATAATTCACCCCTCCACTTT.

J is TRBJ2-7 and V is TRBV28; no reliable D call. This CDR3 is 13 amino acids long. Germline V gives CDR1 MDHEN, CDR2 SYDVKM. Trimming removed 2 bases from V and 0 bases from J, with 5 bases in between. CDR3 sequence: CASSLANSYEQYF. As DNA, the CDR3 is TGTGCCAGCAGTTTAGCCAACTCCTACGAGCAGTACTTC.

The rearrangement uses TRBV4-1 and TRBJ2-7; 9 bases align to TRBD2. Per the germline V gene, CDR1 is MGHRA and CDR2 is YSYEKL. The CDR3 has 13 amino acids. J was trimmed by 3 bases and V by 4 bases; bases with no gene match: 1. CDR3 in DNA: TGCGCCAGCAGCCTAGCGGGGGACTACGAGCAGTACTTC. The encoded protein is CASSLAGDYEQYF.

The rearrangement links TRBV3-1 (or the pseudogene TRBV3-2) to TRBJ2-1; 9 bases match TRBD2. This CDR3 contains 16 residues. The V segment lost 1 base and the J segment 8 bases; nucleotides outside the gene matches: 9. Germline CDR1 LGHDT, CDR2 YNNKEL (reference sequence). This CDR3 is CASSQARSGGSDEQFF. CDR3 sequence (DNA): TGTGCCAGCAGCCAAGCGAGAAGCGGGGGGTCGGATGAGCAGTTCTTC.

The V and J genes are TRBV6-5 and TRBJ1-4; a weak D match, TRBD1 (5 bases). Germline-derived CDR1 and CDR2 are MNHEY and SVGAGI. V was trimmed by 0 bases and J by 3 bases, leaving 8 bases between them. This CDR3 has 15 residues. In DNA, the CDR3 is TGTGCCAGCAGTTACTCGGACACTCCTAATGAAAAACTGTTTTTT. Translating gives CASSYSDTPNEKLFF.

This sequence joins TRBV19 and TRBJ1-5, with D maybe TRBD1 (5 bases). This CDR3 comprises 15 residues. The germline gives CDR1 LNHDA, CDR2 SQIVND (reference sequence). V gave up 9 bases and J gave up 5 bases, with 20 bases separating them. The CDR3 reads CASHPGQGIDQPQHF. The CDR3 nucleotides read TGTGCCAGCCACCCTGGGCAGGGAATTGATCAGCCCCAGCATTTT.

The chain employs TRBV5-6 and TRBJ1-2; D is unclear. This CDR3 has 12 residues. The ends were cut back, 3 bases at V and 8 bases at J, with 11 bases in the middle. CDR1 and CDR2 from the germline V gene are SGHDT and YYEEEE. CDR3 nucleotide sequence: TGTGCCAGCAGCTGGACCACCACAGGCTACACCTTC. Amino acid sequence: CASSWTTTGYTF. Drawing the rest from reference TRBV5-6 and TRBJ1-2, the complete variable domain is DAGVTQSPTHLIKTRGQQVTLRCSPKSGHDTVSWYQQALGQGPQFIFQYYEEEERQRGNFPDRFSGHQFPNYSSELNVNALLLGDSALYLCASSWTTTGYTFGSGTRLTVV.

The chain links TRBV5-1 to TRBJ1-3; D is ambiguous. CDR3 size: 16 residues. Trimming left V 0 bases short and J 0 bases short, with 10 bases between. Germline V gene data show CDR1 as SGHRS and CDR2 as YFSETQ. The DNA for the CDR3 is TGCGCCAGCAGCTTGGCCGGGAACCCCTCTGGAAACACCATATATTTT. Protein product: CASSLAGNPSGNTIYF.

The rearrangement uses TRBV6-5 and TRBJ2-5, with a weak D call TRBD1 (5 bases). V was shortened by 1 base and J by 5 bases, with 14 bases between the two germline ends. Germline loops: CDR1 MNHEY, CDR2 SVGAGI. The CDR3 sequence is 15 residues long. The CDR3 DNA reads as TGTGCCAGCAGTTACTTGACAGTGGATCGTGAGACCCAGTACTTC. It translates to CASSYLTVDRETQYF.